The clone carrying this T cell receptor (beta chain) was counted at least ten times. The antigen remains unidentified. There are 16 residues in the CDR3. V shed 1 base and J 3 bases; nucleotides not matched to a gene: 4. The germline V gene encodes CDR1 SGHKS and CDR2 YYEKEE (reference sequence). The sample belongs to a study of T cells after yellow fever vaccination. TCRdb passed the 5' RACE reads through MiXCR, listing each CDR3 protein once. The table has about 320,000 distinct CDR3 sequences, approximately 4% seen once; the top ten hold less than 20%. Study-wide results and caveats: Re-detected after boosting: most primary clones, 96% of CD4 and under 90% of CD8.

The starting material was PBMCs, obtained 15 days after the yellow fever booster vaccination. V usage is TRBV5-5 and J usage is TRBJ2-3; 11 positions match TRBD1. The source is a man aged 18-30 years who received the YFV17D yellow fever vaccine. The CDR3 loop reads CASSLWDRGNTDTQYF. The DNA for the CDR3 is TGTGCCAGCAGCTTGTGGGACAGGGGGAATACAGATACGCAGTATTTT.